The 31 T cell receptor beta chains reported below all come from one sample, sequenced in a study of cytomegalovirus exposure and HLA in healthy donors. Produced via immunoSEQ multiplex PCR; TCRdb's table is partial and in-frame only. The sample yields roughly 250,000 clones, about 83% seen once. The material sequenced was PBMCs. Receptors were obtained from a man between 18 and 35 years old in good health and CMV-seronegative.

In DNA form, the CDR3 reads TGTGCCAGCAGCTCGGGGGGGCCCAATGAGCAGTTCTTC. Protein: CASSSGGPNEQFF. The chain uses TRBV11-3 and TRBJ2-1, with TRBD2 matching over 8 bases. The CDR3 has 13 amino acids. Trimming removed 4 bases from V and 6 bases from J; junction bases left unmatched: 2. Germline assignment: CDR1 SGHNT and CDR2 YENEEA.

The CDR3 loop reads CASSFGQGDTGELFF. The CDR3 DNA is TGTGCCAGCAGCTTCGGACAGGGAGACACCGGGGAGCTGTTTTTT. V and J are TRBV11-3 and TRBJ2-2; 8 nucleotides align to TRBD1. The CDR3 extends over 15 amino acids. V shed 3 bases, J shed 3 bases, and the junction held 3 bases outside the gene matches. CDR1 is SGHNT, CDR2 YENEEA, per germline.

This clone was counted a single time. V is TRBV29-1 and J is TRBJ2-7; D is undetermined. CDR3 size: 12 residues. V was trimmed by 4 bases and J by 2 bases, leaving 9 bases between them. From germline, CDR1 is SQVTM and CDR2 ANQGSEA. The CDR3 sequence is CSVAQDTYEQYF. The DNA for the CDR3 is TGCAGCGTTGCCCAAGACACCTACGAGCAGTACTTC.

This clone was counted between two and nine times. CDR3 protein: CASSPRVENQPQHF. The CDR3 DNA reads as TGTGCCAGCTCACCGCGGGTGGAAAATCAGCCCCAGCATTTT. The chain is built from TRBV18 and TRBJ1-5; D call uncertain. This CDR3 contains 14 residues. The germline CDR1 and CDR2 sequences are KGHSH and LQKENI. Between the trimmed V and J ends, which lost 3 bases and 4 bases, there was a span of 10 bases.

The chain carries TRBV27 and TRBJ2-7; D is perhaps TRBD2 (5 bases). CDR3 length equals 13 residues. V was pared by 3 bases and J by 3 bases, with 9 bases between. Germline lookup yields CDR1 MNHEY and CDR2 SMNVEV (reference sequence). DNA for the CDR3: TGTGCCAGCAGTTTGGAGGAGCACTACGAGCAGTACTTC. This gives the protein CASSLEEHYEQYF.

This clone was found once. The rearrangement uses TRBV28 and TRBJ2-7; TRBD1 matches at 8 bases. The CDR3 is made up of 11 amino acids. Trimming removed 5 bases from V and 12 bases from J; junction bases left unmatched: 6. Looked up from germline, CDR1 is MDHEN and CDR2 is SYDVKM. CDR3 region: CASSTNRGAYF. The DNA for the CDR3 is TGTGCCAGCAGTACAAACAGGGGGGCGTACTTC.

This rearrangement joins TRBV4-1 to TRBJ2-6; D is possibly TRBD1 (5 bases). CDR1 and CDR2 from the germline V gene are MGHRA and YSYEKL. V lost 1 base and J 0 bases, leaving 19 bases between the germline ends. The length of the CDR3 is 20 residues. CDR3 DNA sequence: TGCGCCAGCAGCCAAGGAAGGGCAGGGCAGCGTCACTCTGGGGCCAACGTCCTGACTTTC. Its translation is CASSQGRAGQRHSGANVLTF.

The chain is built from TRBV5-5 and TRBJ2-7; weak D call: TRBD1 (7 bases). Germline loops: CDR1 SGHKS, CDR2 YYEKEE (reference sequence). Trimming left V 0 bases short and J 4 bases short, with 11 bases between. This CDR3 region has 14 residues. The DNA of the CDR3 is TGTGCCAGCAGCTTGGCCCAGGGGGGATACGAGCAGTACTTC. It encodes CASSLAQGGYEQYF. The full variable domain, its missing parts supplied by reference TRBV5-5 and TRBJ2-7, is DAGVTQSPTHLIKTRGQQVTLRCSPISGHKSVSWYQQVLGQGPQFIFQYYEKEERGRGNFPDRFSARQFPNYSSELNVNALLLGDSALYLCASSLAQGGYEQYFGPGTRLTVT.

On this clone itself: Compared with germline, one end of the junction differs, possibly owing to a read error. The V gene is TRBV25-1, the J gene TRBJ1-1, with a weak D call TRBD1 (5 bases). CDR1 and CDR2 from the germline V gene are MGHDK and SYGVNS. The CDR3 has 16 residues. The CDR3 sequence is CASIEALGQGGFSAFF. The CDR3 bases are TGTGCCAGCATTGAAGCCCTGGGGCAGGGCGGCTTTTCGGCTTTCTTT.

This clone occurred a few times. J is TRBJ1-2 and V is TRBV6-5; D is possibly TRBD1 (6 bases). CDR3 length: 13 residues. Trimming stripped 1 base from V and 8 bases from J, with 11 bases between. Per the germline V gene, CDR1 is MNHEY and CDR2 is SVGAGI. CDR3 bases: TGTGCCAGCAGTTACTTGGCAGGGGAAGGCTACACCTTC. It encodes CASSYLAGEGYTF.

This chain uses TRBV6-6 with TRBJ2-7; 8 positions agree with TRBD2. Germline values: CDR1 MNHNY, CDR2 SVGAGI (reference sequence). The V gene end was trimmed by 4 bases and the J gene end by 2 bases; junction bases not matched to a gene: 7. CDR3 length equals 15 residues. The CDR3 loop is CASSSFSSGPYEQYF. CDR3 coding DNA: TGTGCCAGCAGTTCTTTTTCTAGCGGGCCCTACGAGCAGTACTTC.

The chain recombines TRBV5-1 with TRBJ1-1, with D unresolved. V dropped 1 base and J dropped 0 bases, with 7 bases sitting between them. This CDR3 spans 14 amino acids. The V gene's germline CDR1 is SGHRS and CDR2 YFSETQ. The CDR3 DNA reads TGCGCCAGCAGCTTGCTGTTCCTGAACACTGAAGCTTTCTTT. Its translation is CASSLLFLNTEAFF.

J is TRBJ1-5 and V is TRBV6-6, with D perhaps matching TRBD1 (6 bases). Looked up from germline, CDR1 is MNHNY and CDR2 is SVGAGI (reference sequence). The ends were cut back, 6 bases at V and 4 bases at J, with 13 bases in the middle. CDR3 length equals 14 residues. CDR3 nucleotide sequence: TGTGCCAGCAGACTCCGGGACACAAATCAGCCCCAGCATTTT. It is translated as CASRLRDTNQPQHF.

J is TRBJ2-2 and V is TRBV4-1; TRBD2 matches 9 bases. This CDR3 has 18 amino acids. With V trimmed by 1 base and J by 6 bases, 12 bases remained unmatched. Germline CDR1 is MGHRA and CDR2 is YSYEKL. The CDR3 reads CASSQVPLPLAGSGELFF. Written as DNA, the CDR3 is TGCGCCAGCAGCCAAGTCCCCCTCCCCCTAGCGGGGTCCGGGGAGCTGTTTTTT.

The genes are TRBV7-2 and TRBJ2-1; maybe TRBD2 (5 bases). From germline, CDR1 is SGHTA and CDR2 FQGNSA. The CDR3 consists of 13 residues. Trimming removed 0 bases from V and 8 bases from J, with 8 bases in between. The CDR3 DNA is TGTGCCAGCAGCTTAGCGGGAGACTATGAGCAGTTCTTC. It codes for CASSLAGDYEQFF. The variable domain in full, completed from reference TRBV7-2 and TRBJ2-1, reads GAGVSQSPSNKVTEKGKDVELRCDPISGHTALYWYRQSLGQGLEFLIYFQGNSAPDKSGLPSDRFSAERTGGSVSTLTIQRTQQEDSAVYLCASSLAGDYEQFFGPGTRLTVL.

This clone has just one count. The chain uses TRBV12-5 and TRBJ2-2; TRBD1 matches 9 bases. J lost 4 bases, V lost 1 base, and 1 base had no gene match. The CDR3 loop spans 15 amino acids. The germline V gene encodes CDR1 LGHNT and CDR2 FRNRAP. DNA for the CDR3: TGTGCTAGTGGTTTGGGACAGGGGGTCACCGGGGAGCTGTTTTTT. Protein: CASGLGQGVTGELFF.

The chain is built from TRBV4-3 and TRBJ1-1, with TRBD1 as a possible D gene (6 bases). The CDR3 is 17 residues long. Trimming shortened V by 3 bases and J by 5 bases, and 22 bases separated the two germline ends. The germline V gene encodes CDR1 LGHNA and CDR2 YSLEER. Here the CDR3 reads CASSHHPGLLRGTEAFF. The CDR3 nucleotides read TGCGCCAGCAGCCACCATCCCGGGCTTCTCAGGGGTACTGAAGCTTTCTTT.

The V gene is TRBV5-1, the J gene TRBJ2-1, with D maybe TRBD1 (6 bases). The CDR3 is 13 amino acids. Germline assignment: CDR1 SGHRS and CDR2 YFSETQ. V lost 9 bases and J 4 bases, leaving 14 bases between the germline ends. The CDR3 loop reads CATSPGQYNEQFF. DNA for the CDR3: TGCGCCACCAGTCCGGGACAATACAATGAGCAGTTCTTC. Looking up the rest from reference TRBV5-1 and TRBJ2-1 gives the full variable domain: KAGVTQTPRYLIKTRGQQVTLSCSPISGHRSVSWYQQTPGQGLQFLFEYFSETQRNKGNFPGRFSGRQFSNSRSEMNVSTLELGDSALYLCATSPGQYNEQFFGPGTRLTVL.

V and J are TRBV5-1 and TRBJ2-3; 9 nucleotides align to TRBD1. V shed 0 bases and J 4 bases; nucleotides not matched to a gene: 3. The length of the CDR3 is 15 residues. Germline V CDR1 and CDR2: SGHRS, YFSETQ. CDR3 sequence reads: CASSLGQGGSDTQYF. CDR3 nucleotides: TGCGCCAGCAGCTTGGGACAGGGGGGATCAGATACGCAGTATTTT.

This chain connects TRBV7-8 to TRBJ1-2; 12 nucleotides match TRBD1. The V segment lost 2 bases and the J segment 7 bases; nucleotides outside the gene matches: 5. Germline assignment: CDR1 SGHVS and CDR2 FQNEAQ. CDR3 length: 15 amino acids. The CDR3 coding sequence is TGTGCCAGCAGCTTAACGGGACAGGGGGCGGGTGGCTACACCTTC. This translates into CASSLTGQGAGGYTF.

The chain uses TRBV7-9 and TRBJ2-1; TRBD2 aligns across 8 bases. After removal of 5 bases from V and 10 bases from J, the junction contained 4 bases not matched to a gene. This CDR3 is 12 amino acids long. From germline, CDR1 is SEHNR and CDR2 FQNEAQ (reference sequence). This CDR3 reads CASSQSGGEQFF. The DNA of the CDR3 is TGTGCCAGCAGCCAATCGGGAGGGGAGCAGTTCTTC. The full variable domain, in which reference TRBV7-9 and TRBJ2-1 provide the parts outside the CDR3, is DTGVSQNPRHKITKRGQNVTFRCDPISEHNRLYWYRQTLGQGPEFLTYFQNEAQLEKSRLLSDRFSAERPKGSFSTLEIQRTEQGDSAMYLCASSQSGGEQFFGPGTRLTVL.

CDR3 in amino acids: CASSPGQAETQYF. CDR3 nucleotides: TGTGCCAGCAGCCCCGGACAGGCTGAGACCCAGTACTTC. This chain joins TRBV28 and TRBJ2-5; 7 bases match TRBD1. Germline assignment: CDR1 MDHEN and CDR2 SYDVKM. CDR3 length: 13 amino acids. With V trimmed by 6 bases and J by 5 bases, 6 bases remained unmatched.

The chain links TRBV27 to TRBJ1-2; 7 nucleotides match TRBD1. This CDR3 has 14 residues. V shed 5 bases, J shed 7 bases, and the junction held 10 bases outside the gene matches. Germline CDR1 MNHEY, CDR2 SMNVEV (reference sequence). CDR3 nucleotides: TGTGCCAGCAGTCCACAGGGGTTTGGGTCTGGCTACACCTTC. This gives the protein CASSPQGFGSGYTF.

V gene TRBV4-3 combines with J gene TRBJ1-1, with TRBD1 as a possible D gene (6 bases). V lost 0 bases to trimming and J lost 10 bases, with 15 bases between them. The CDR3 has 14 amino acids. Germline V gives CDR1 LGHNA, CDR2 YSLEER. The CDR3 reads CASSQDRKQGRAFF. In DNA, the CDR3 is TGCGCCAGCAGCCAAGACCGTAAACAGGGTCGAGCTTTCTTT.

This chain links TRBV5-1 with TRBJ2-7, with 7 nucleotides matching TRBD1. The germline V gene has CDR1 SGHRS and CDR2 YFSETQ. V trimming: 0 bases; J trimming: 2 bases; junction bases outside the gene matches: 8. This CDR3 comprises 16 residues. CDR3 DNA: TGCGCCAGCAGCTTGGCCCTCGACAGGGCCCCCTACGAGCAGTACTTC. This translates into CASSLALDRAPYEQYF.

The chain uses TRBV7-9 and TRBJ2-5, with D tentatively TRBD2 (6 bases). V lost 5 bases and J lost 0, with 10 bases in between. Germline V gene lookup returns CDR1 SEHNR and CDR2 FQNEAQ (reference sequence). This CDR3 contains 14 residues. CDR3 protein: CASSVSGYQETQYF. The CDR3 DNA follows: TGTGCCAGCAGCGTTAGCGGATACCAAGAGACCCAGTACTTC. Together with reference TRBV7-9 and TRBJ2-5, the CDR3 gives the full variable domain: DTGVSQNPRHKITKRGQNVTFRCDPISEHNRLYWYRQTLGQGPEFLTYFQNEAQLEKSRLLSDRFSAERPKGSFSTLEIQRTEQGDSAMYLCASSVSGYQETQYFGPGTRLLVL.

CDR3 nucleotide sequence: TGCGCCAGCAGCTTTGAGGGCAATCAGCCCCAGCATTTT. Encoded protein: CASSFEGNQPQHF. The chain links TRBV5-1 to TRBJ1-5; the D is unclear. The germline V and J ends were trimmed by 2 bases and 2 bases, with 5 bases remaining between them. The CDR3 is made up of 13 amino acids. CDR1 is SGHRS and CDR2 is YFSETQ in the germline V gene.

The V and J genes are TRBV4-1 and TRBJ1-1, with a possible D match to TRBD1 (6 bases). This CDR3 comprises 12 residues. V was pared by 10 bases and J by 5 bases, with 14 bases between. Germline V gene lookup returns CDR1 MGHRA and CDR2 YSYEKL. The CDR3 here is CATRGARTEAFF. CDR3 nucleotides: TGCGCCACCCGGGGGGCGCGGACTGAAGCTTTCTTT.

V gene TRBV10-3 combines with J gene TRBJ2-7, with 9 bases fitting TRBD1. Trimming at V came to 2 bases and at J to 2 bases, leaving 4 bases not matched to a gene. Germline loops: CDR1 ENHRY, CDR2 SYGVKD. The CDR3 length is 15 residues. The CDR3 protein is CAISELGQGAYEQYF. In DNA, the CDR3 is TGTGCCATCAGTGAGCTGGGACAGGGTGCCTACGAGCAGTACTTC.

The chain employs TRBV7-3 and TRBJ1-2; the D gene is possibly TRBD1 (5 bases). The CDR3 consists of 13 residues. Germline V lookup: CDR1 SGHTA, CDR2 FQGTGA. The V end was cut by 5 bases, the J end by 9 bases, with 16 bases between. This CDR3 is CASSPRDGLRYTF. In DNA, the CDR3 is TGTGCCAGCAGCCCGCGGGACGGACTTCGCTACACCTTC.

The V call is TRBV2, the J call TRBJ1-5; a possible D gene is TRBD1 (6 bases). CDR1 is SNHLY and CDR2 is FYNNEI in the germline V gene. The V gene lost 6 bases and the J gene lost 4 bases, with 13 bases spanning the gap. The CDR3 runs 14 residues. CDR3 protein: CASSVDRLNQPQHF. CDR3 bases: TGTGCCAGCAGCGTCGACAGGTTAAATCAGCCCCAGCATTTT.